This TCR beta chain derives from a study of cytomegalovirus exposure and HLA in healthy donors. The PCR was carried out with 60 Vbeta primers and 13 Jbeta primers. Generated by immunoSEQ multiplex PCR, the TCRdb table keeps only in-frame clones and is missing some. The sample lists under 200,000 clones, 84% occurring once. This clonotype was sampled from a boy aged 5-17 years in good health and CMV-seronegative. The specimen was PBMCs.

The CDR3 nucleotides are TGTGCCACCAGACATGGGGGGAACGATGAGCAGTTCTTC. This gives the protein CATRHGGNDEQFF. The rearrangement links TRBV15 to TRBJ2-1; the D gene is possibly TRBD2 (6 bases). This CDR3 spans 13 amino acids. V shed 6 bases and J shed 8 bases, with 14 bases lying between them. The germline CDR1 and CDR2 sequences are LNHNV and YYDKDF (reference sequence).